This passage covers 2 T cell receptor beta chains from one sample sequenced in a study of technical replicates of blood from a few donors. Sequencing used immunoSEQ multiplex PCR; TCRdb keeps in-frame clones, though not all of them. The sample has over 55,000 clones; about nine tenths are singletons. Sequencing used PBMCs. The source of these receptors is a human donor in good health. Some clones in this sample may be carry-over from other donors' samples.

This rearrangement joins TRBV9 to TRBJ1-6, with 10 bases matching TRBD1. The ends lost 3 bases at V and 10 bases at J; junction bases unmatched: 10. Germline lookup yields CDR1 SGDLS and CDR2 YYNGEE. The CDR3 sequence is 16 residues long. CDR3 sequence (DNA): TGTGCCAGCAGCGGACTTTCCGGGACAGGGGCCTCACCCCTCCACTTT. Translating gives CASSGLSGTGASPLHF.

The gene calls are TRBV7-9 and TRBJ2-3; 9 bases agree with TRBD2. The V and J ends lost 4 bases and 0 bases, in that order; junction bases with no gene match: 2. CDR1 is SEHNR, CDR2 FQNEAQ, per germline (reference sequence). This CDR3 comprises 15 residues. CDR3 in DNA: TGTGCCAGCAGCTCAGCGGGGGGTAGCACAGATACGCAGTATTTT. As protein: CASSSAGGSTDTQYF. The variable domain in full, with the rest retrieved from reference TRBV7-9 and TRBJ2-3, is DTGVSQNPRHKITKRGQNVTFRCDPISEHNRLYWYRQTLGQGPEFLTYFQNEAQLEKSRLLSDRFSAERPKGSFSTLEIQRTEQGDSAMYLCASSSAGGSTDTQYFGPGTRLTVL.